The present TCR beta chain was sequenced within a study of blood T cell repertoires in COVID-19. The overall study: Material from acute and convalescent COVID-19 was sourced from the United States, Italy and Spain. Sources were T cells, B-cell-depleted T cells, or PBMCs; the material itself was cDNA or gDNA.

Across under 25 US areas, participants ranged in age from about 18 to 100 years. In germline, CDR1 is MNHEY, CDR2 SVGEGT. CDR3 size: 15 residues. The V end lost 4 bases, the J end lost 4 bases, and 17 bases lay between the germline ends. As processed by the authors: Reference gene primers were amplified, and this amplification served to estimate nucleated cell counts. Libraries were prepared by immunoSEQ multiplex PCR; TCRdb keeps only in-frame clonotypes and omits some of them. V and J calls plus clone size are reproduced from that table; the DNA served to infer D and trimming. In the table there are about 250,000 clones, around 87% of which are singletons.

This TCR came from a woman younger than 35 who had recovered from COVID-19. Sequenced: PBMCs or T cells enriched from blood (not recorded which). J is TRBJ2-7 and V is TRBV6-2 or TRBV6-3; tentatively, D is TRBD2 (6 bases). CDR3 loop: CASSFTYSGTYEQYF. The CDR3 bases are TGTGCCAGCAGTTTCACTTATTCCGGGACTTACGAGCAGTACTTC.